Listed below are T cell receptor beta chains from one sample, sequenced in a study of immune evolution from preneoplasia to lung adenocarcinoma. Sequencing used immunoSEQ multiplex PCR; TCRdb keeps in-frame clones, though not all of them. The data show several thousand clones, roughly 80% seen once. The sequencing sample was made of FFPE minimally invasive lung adenocarcinoma tissue. The receptors were sampled from a donor older than 65 with lung adenocarcinoma. Each CDR3 is given with its conserved first and last residue. The D gene is left open where the match is weak. Where a row states a size, it is once, few, many or the class of an expanded clone; other rows omit it.

v_call: TRBV4-1; d_call: -; j_call: TRBJ1-2; clone_size: few; cdr3_nt: TGCGCCAGCAGCCAACTCGGAAGAGACTATGGCTACACCTTC; cdr3_aa: CASSQLGRDYGYTF
v_call: TRBV19; d_call: -; j_call: TRBJ1-6; clone_size: -; cdr3_nt: TGTGCCAGTAGTAGAGACGGAAGCTCCTATAATTCACCCCTCCACTTT; cdr3_aa: CASSRDGSSYNSPLHF
v_call: TRBV5-1; d_call: -; j_call: TRBJ2-7; clone_size: -; cdr3_nt: TGCGCCAGCAGATCGCTAGGCGAGCAGTACTTC; cdr3_aa: CASRSLGEQYF
v_call: TRBV29-1; d_call: -; j_call: TRBJ2-3; clone_size: -; cdr3_nt: TGCAGCGTGGCGAGAGTTGGATTACCAGATACGCAGTATTTT; cdr3_aa: CSVARVGLPDTQYF
v_call: TRBV7-6; d_call: -; j_call: TRBJ1-5; clone_size: -; cdr3_nt: TGTGCCAGCAGCCTTCAGGGAACAGATCAGCCCCAGCATTTT; cdr3_aa: CASSLQGTDQPQHF
v_call: TRBV18; d_call: -; j_call: TRBJ1-1; clone_size: -; cdr3_nt: TGTGCCAGCTCACCACTCTTTAACACTGAAGCTTTCTTT; cdr3_aa: CASSPLFNTEAFF
v_call: TRBV6-4; d_call: -; j_call: TRBJ1-1; clone_size: -; cdr3_nt: TGTGCCAGCAAAAGGGATGCAGGGGTGAACACTGAAGCTTTCTTT; cdr3_aa: CASKRDAGVNTEAFF
v_call: TRBV4-1; d_call: -; j_call: TRBJ2-7; clone_size: -; cdr3_nt: TGCGCCAGCAGCCAAGATTCCGGGAAAGACGTCGGGAAGCAGTACTTC; cdr3_aa: CASSQDSGKDVGKQYF
v_call: TRBV4-1; d_call: TRBD1; j_call: TRBJ1-2; clone_size: -; cdr3_nt: TGCGCCAGCAGCCAAGAACCGGGACAGGGTTATTATGGCTACACCTTC; cdr3_aa: CASSQEPGQGYYGYTF
v_call: TRBV10-1; d_call: -; j_call: TRBJ2-1; clone_size: -; cdr3_nt: TGCGCCAGCAGTTTAGGGGGCGCGGGAGGTAGTTCCTACAATGAGCAGTTCTTC; cdr3_aa: CASSLGGAGGSSYNEQFF
v_call: TRBV5-1; d_call: -; j_call: TRBJ1-1; clone_size: -; cdr3_nt: TGCGCCAGCAGCCCGGGGGCGGGAAGGTTTAGGACTGAAGCTTTCTTT; cdr3_aa: CASSPGAGRFRTEAFF
v_call: TRBV6-1; d_call: -; j_call: TRBJ1-5; clone_size: -; cdr3_nt: TGTGCCAGCAGTGCAACCACCCAGCCCCAGCATTTT; cdr3_aa: CASSATTQPQHF
v_call: TRBV6-5; d_call: -; j_call: TRBJ2-7; clone_size: -; cdr3_nt: TGTGCCAGCAGTAACGCCGGGAAATATAGCTACGAGCAGTACTTC; cdr3_aa: CASSNAGKYSYEQYF
v_call: TRBV7-9; d_call: TRBD2; j_call: TRBJ2-7; clone_size: -; cdr3_nt: TGTGCCAGCAGCCCCGGGACTAGCGGCTCCTACGAGCAGTACTTC; cdr3_aa: CASSPGTSGSYEQYF
v_call: TRBV28; d_call: -; j_call: TRBJ2-5; clone_size: few; cdr3_nt: TGTGCCAGCACCGCAGAGTTCTCGGGGCCAGAGACCCAGTACTTC; cdr3_aa: CASTAEFSGPETQYF
v_call: TRBV7-8; d_call: TRBD1; j_call: TRBJ1-1; clone_size: -; cdr3_nt: TGTGCCAGCAGCCGATCGGACAGGGGGCTGGATGAAGCTTTCTTT; cdr3_aa: CASSRSDRGLDEAFF
v_call: TRBV7-8; d_call: TRBD2; j_call: TRBJ2-5; clone_size: -; cdr3_nt: TGTGCCAGCAGCTTAAGACTAGCGGGAGTGGAGACCCAGTACTTC; cdr3_aa: CASSLRLAGVETQYF
v_call: TRBV25-1; d_call: -; j_call: TRBJ2-4; clone_size: few; cdr3_nt: TGTGCCAGTACCGGGCCAGGACGCAAAAACATTCAGTACTTC; cdr3_aa: CASTGPGRKNIQYF
v_call: TRBV15; d_call: TRBD1; j_call: TRBJ2-1; clone_size: -; cdr3_nt: TGTGCCACCAGTAGCGACAGGGGTTACAATGAGCAGTTCTTC; cdr3_aa: CATSSDRGYNEQFF
v_call: TRBV4-2; d_call: TRBD1; j_call: TRBJ2-1; clone_size: -; cdr3_nt: TGTGCCAGCAGCCAAGGGACAGGGAACAATGAGCAGTTCTTC; cdr3_aa: CASSQGTGNNEQFF
v_call: TRBV6-5; d_call: TRBD2; j_call: TRBJ2-1; clone_size: -; cdr3_nt: TGTGCCAGCAGTTACGTCGGAGCGGGAATTAAGAATGAGCAGTTCTTC; cdr3_aa: CASSYVGAGIKNEQFF
v_call: TRBV6-7; d_call: TRBD1; j_call: TRBJ2-3; clone_size: -; cdr3_nt: TGTGCCAGCAGTGAGACCGGGACAGGGAGGGGGACAGATACGCAGTATTTT; cdr3_aa: CASSETGTGRGTDTQYF
v_call: TRBV18; d_call: -; j_call: TRBJ2-5; clone_size: -; cdr3_nt: TGTGCCAGCTCACCACAGGAGGGTTATGAGACCCAGTACTTC; cdr3_aa: CASSPQEGYETQYF
v_call: TRBV4-2; d_call: TRBD2; j_call: TRBJ2-1; clone_size: -; cdr3_nt: TGTGCCAGCAGCCAAGGTGCTAGCGGGAGTAATGAGCAGTTCTTC; cdr3_aa: CASSQGASGSNEQFF
v_call: TRBV19; d_call: -; j_call: TRBJ2-1; clone_size: -; cdr3_nt: TGTGCCACTAGTGAGGGGGGGCGCCTAACCAATGAGCAGTTCTTC; cdr3_aa: CATSEGGRLTNEQFF
v_call: TRBV5-1; d_call: -; j_call: TRBJ2-3; clone_size: once; cdr3_nt: TGCGCCAGCAGCTTGGATTTAGGTAGCACAGATACGCAGTATTTT; cdr3_aa: CASSLDLGSTDTQYF
v_call: TRBV11-2; d_call: -; j_call: TRBJ1-2; clone_size: -; cdr3_nt: TGTGCCAGCAGTCGGGACGGCTACTATGGCTACACCTTC; cdr3_aa: CASSRDGYYGYTF
v_call: TRBV11-2; d_call: -; j_call: TRBJ2-3; clone_size: -; cdr3_nt: TGTGCCAGCAGCTTAGGAGTAAGTGGTCCTACAGATACGCAGTATTTT; cdr3_aa: CASSLGVSGPTDTQYF
v_call: TRBV6-5; d_call: TRBD1; j_call: TRBJ2-7; clone_size: -; cdr3_nt: TGTGCCAGCAGCCGGGACAGGGGAGAGTGGGGCGAGCAGTACTTC; cdr3_aa: CASSRDRGEWGEQYF
v_call: TRBV28; d_call: TRBD1; j_call: TRBJ1-2; clone_size: -; cdr3_nt: TGTGCCAGCAGTTTATCGGGACAGGGGGTGGTAGGCTACACCTTC; cdr3_aa: CASSLSGQGVVGYTF
v_call: TRBV6-1; d_call: TRBD2; j_call: TRBJ2-1; clone_size: -; cdr3_nt: TGTGCCAGCAGGGACCGAGCGGGAGCATACAATGAGCAGTTCTTC; cdr3_aa: CASRDRAGAYNEQFF
v_call: TRBV7-9; d_call: TRBD2; j_call: TRBJ2-3; clone_size: -; cdr3_nt: TGTGCCAGCAGCCTCAATCCTCTAGCGGGAGGGAAAGATACGCAGTATTTT; cdr3_aa: CASSLNPLAGGKDTQYF
v_call: TRBV19; d_call: -; j_call: TRBJ1-2; clone_size: -; cdr3_nt: TGTGCCAGTAGTAAGGTAAAGAAGCCAACCCGACTCTATGGCTACACCTTC; cdr3_aa: CASSKVKKPTRLYGYTF
v_call: TRBV28; d_call: -; j_call: TRBJ2-3; clone_size: -; cdr3_nt: TGTGCCAGCAGTCCGACAAACGCGGGGGCGACCAGGAGCACAGATACGCAGTATTTT; cdr3_aa: CASSPTNAGATRSTDTQYF
v_call: TRBV30; d_call: -; j_call: TRBJ2-6; clone_size: once; cdr3_nt: TGTGCCTGGAGTGAGGGGGCTGGGGCCAACGTCCTGACTTTC; cdr3_aa: CAWSEGAGANVLTF
v_call: TRBV5-1; d_call: TRBD1; j_call: TRBJ2-7; clone_size: once; cdr3_nt: TGCGCCAGCAGCCACGGGACAGGGTACGAGCAGTACTTC; cdr3_aa: CASSHGTGYEQYF
v_call: TRBV15; d_call: -; j_call: TRBJ2-7; clone_size: -; cdr3_nt: TGTGCCACCAGCAGGGACACCTTCGAGCAGTACTTC; cdr3_aa: CATSRDTFEQYF
v_call: TRBV6-6; d_call: -; j_call: TRBJ2-5; clone_size: -; cdr3_nt: TGTGCCAGCAGTTACTCACTAGAGACCCAGTACTTC; cdr3_aa: CASSYSLETQYF
v_call: TRBV5-1; d_call: -; j_call: TRBJ2-6; clone_size: -; cdr3_nt: TGCGCCAGCAGCTTGGTGGCGGCCAACGTCCTGACTTTC; cdr3_aa: CASSLVAANVLTF
v_call: TRBV2; d_call: TRBD1; j_call: TRBJ2-5; clone_size: few; cdr3_nt: TGTGCCAGCAGGGAGCGGGACAGGGCTAAAGAGACCCAGTACTTC; cdr3_aa: CASRERDRAKETQYF
v_call: TRBV28; d_call: TRBD1; j_call: TRBJ1-4; clone_size: -; cdr3_nt: TGTGCCAGCAGTACCTGGACAGGTACGAATGAAAAACTGTTTTTT; cdr3_aa: CASSTWTGTNEKLFF
v_call: TRBV5-4; d_call: TRBD1; j_call: TRBJ2-7; clone_size: few; cdr3_nt: TGTGCCAGCTCTCGGACAGGGCCTGGCGAGCAGTACTTC; cdr3_aa: CASSRTGPGEQYF
v_call: TRBV19; d_call: -; j_call: TRBJ2-5; clone_size: -; cdr3_nt: TGTGCCAGTAGTATAGGTCGGCAGTTCCAAGAGACCCAGTACTTC; cdr3_aa: CASSIGRQFQETQYF
v_call: TRBV15; d_call: -; j_call: TRBJ1-5; clone_size: -; cdr3_nt: TGTGCCACCAGCATGACGGTAAATAGCAATCAGCCCCAGCATTTT; cdr3_aa: CATSMTVNSNQPQHF
v_call: TRBV6-5; d_call: -; j_call: TRBJ1-1; clone_size: -; cdr3_nt: TGTGCCAGCAGTTATCCGGCAGGGAAAGGTGAAGCTTTCTTT; cdr3_aa: CASSYPAGKGEAFF
v_call: TRBV7-9; d_call: TRBD2; j_call: TRBJ2-5; clone_size: -; cdr3_nt: TGTGCCAGCAGCTTTACGGGAGGGCGGGAGACCCAGTACTTC; cdr3_aa: CASSFTGGRETQYF
v_call: TRBV5-1; d_call: TRBD1; j_call: TRBJ2-7; clone_size: -; cdr3_nt: TGCGCCAGCAGCTTGGTACGGACAGGGAAACCCTACGAGCAGTACTTC; cdr3_aa: CASSLVRTGKPYEQYF
v_call: TRBV28; d_call: -; j_call: TRBJ2-2; clone_size: once; cdr3_nt: TGTGCCAGCAGCCGGAACACCGGGGAGCTGTTTTTT; cdr3_aa: CASSRNTGELFF